These 26 T cell receptor beta chains originate from one sample sequenced in a study of neurological immune-mediated disorders (dated by TCRdb to about 2019). Library creation used 5' RACE. These reads were obtained on an Illumina HiSeq 2500. Through fastp at Q25 and MiXCR, TCRdb rebuilt clones from the public reads, retaining in-frame beta chains. Rows merge per CDR3 protein into single entries with the most common DNA and genes. The sample has roughly 76,000 distinct CDR3 sequences on record, around 14% of them singletons. About 6.8% of the sample goes to the ten largest clones. Material for sequencing was PBMCs. The receptors were gathered from a woman in her forties or fifties in good health.

This clonotype was observed at least ten times. This chain connects TRBV5-1 to TRBJ2-7, with 8 bases lining up with TRBD2. CDR1 SGHRS and CDR2 YFSETQ come from the germline V gene. CDR3 length: 16 residues. With 4 bases clipped from V and 0 bases from J, the junction kept 9 bases outside the gene matches. CDR3 protein: CASSEAVAGTSYEQYF. The CDR3 nucleotides are TGCGCCAGCAGCGAGGCCGTAGCGGGGACCTCCTACGAGCAGTACTTC.

The table lists this clonotype with many counts. The chain carries TRBV5-1 and TRBJ1-1; weak D call: TRBD1 (6 bases). Germline CDR1 is SGHRS and CDR2 is YFSETQ. Between the trimmed V and J ends, which lost 0 bases and 10 bases, there was a span of 16 bases. This CDR3 contains 14 residues. The CDR3 nucleotides are TGCGCCAGCAGCTTGGCAGGGGTCTCGGGGTTAGCTTTCTTT. Encoded protein: CASSLAGVSGLAFF.

This clonotype showed up many times. V and J are TRBV7-8 and TRBJ2-1; D may be TRBD2 (7 bases). This CDR3 has 16 amino acids. Trimming took off 1 base at V and 9 bases at J, with 19 bases between the two ends. Germline loops: CDR1 SGHVS, CDR2 FQNEAQ. This chain's CDR3 is CASSLGPRGAGSEQFF. DNA for the CDR3: TGTGCCAGCAGCTTAGGTCCCCGGGGGGCGGGCAGTGAGCAGTTCTTC.

This clonotype was recorded at least ten times. The rearrangement joins TRBV5-1 to TRBJ2-3; 7 positions agree with TRBD2. This CDR3 has 15 residues. From germline, CDR1 is SGHRS and CDR2 YFSETQ. With 7 bases clipped from V and 2 bases from J, the junction kept 10 bases outside the gene matches. As DNA, the CDR3 is TGCGCCAGCGCCATGTCTAGCGGCTCCACAGATACGCAGTATTTT. It specifies CASAMSSGSTDTQYF.

This chain uses TRBV15 with TRBJ2-3, with unresolved D. The CDR3 is 14 amino acids. The germline CDR1 and CDR2 sequences are LNHNV and YYDKDF (reference sequence). CDR3 sequence: CATTNGFSTDTQYF. The CDR3 DNA reads TGTGCTACGACCAACGGGTTTAGCACAGATACGCAGTATTTT.

This clonotype showed up just a few times. This sequence joins TRBV2 and TRBJ2-1; possible D gene TRBD1, 7 bases. Germline-derived CDR1 and CDR2 are SNHLY and FYNNEI. V gave up 6 bases and J gave up 15 bases, with 18 bases separating them. The CDR3 loop spans 12 amino acids. The CDR3 DNA follows: TGTGCCAGCAGCGCAGGGGGGTACAACCGGTTCTTC. This translates into CASSAGGYNRFF.

This clonotype was seen at least ten times. The rearrangement uses TRBV14 and TRBJ1-5, with a tentative D call TRBD1 (6 bases). The germline CDR1 and CDR2 sequences are SGHDN and FVKESK. Trimming took 4 bases from V and 8 from J, leaving 15 bases between them. CDR3 length: 14 amino acids. The CDR3 region has the DNA TGTGCCAGCAGCCCGGCATCACAGGGAAAGCCCCAGCATTTT. Translating it yields CASSPASQGKPQHF.

The chain uses TRBV11-3 and TRBJ2-1; possible D gene TRBD2, 6 bases. The ends were cut back, 5 bases at V and 12 bases at J, with 17 bases in the middle. The CDR3 covers 13 residues. CDR1 SGHNT and CDR2 YENEEA come from the germline V gene. CDR3 sequence: CASSTGRTYAQFF. DNA of the CDR3: TGTGCCAGCAGCACCGGGAGAACCTATGCGCAGTTCTTC. Drawing the rest from reference TRBV11-3 and TRBJ2-1, the complete variable domain is EAGVVQSPRYKIIEKKQPVAFWCNPISGHNTLYWYLQNLGQGPELLIRYENEEAVDDSQLPKDRFSAERLKGVDSTLKIQPAELGDSAVYLCASSTGRTYAQFFGPGTRLTVL.

Only a few counts were recorded for this clonotype. The chain recombines TRBV6-6 with TRBJ1-2; D is unclear. CDR1 is MNHNY, CDR2 SVGAGI, per germline (reference sequence). V was cut by 0 bases and J by 6 bases, with 8 bases left in between. CDR3 length equals 13 residues. CDR3 sequence reads: CASSYSQGNGYTF. CDR3 nucleotide sequence: TGTGCCAGCAGTTACTCACAAGGGAATGGCTACACCTTC.

In its sample, this clonotype was seen many times. V and J are TRBV29-1 and TRBJ2-1, with TRBD2 matching 14 bases. Unmatched junction bases numbered 16, after V lost 3 bases and J lost 6 bases. Germline CDR1 and CDR2: SQVTM and ANQGSEA. The CDR3 contains 19 residues. CDR3 in DNA: TGCAGCGTTGATGAAGGACTAGCGGGAGGAAACCCTACGGTCAATGAGCAGTTCTTC. Residues: CSVDEGLAGGNPTVNEQFF.

A note on this clonotype: One base away lies a much larger clone, so this may be a sequencing read error. The chain combines TRBV5-4 with TRBJ2-6; TRBD1 is a possible D gene (5 bases). The CDR3 length is 16 residues. Germline-derived CDR1 and CDR2 are SGHNT and YYREEE (reference sequence). CDR3 sequence (DNA): TGTGCCAGCAGCTTTTACAGGCGCTCTGGGACCAACGTCCTGACTTTC. It codes for CASSFYRRSGTNVLTF.

The chain links TRBV29-1 to TRBJ2-1; TRBD2 aligns across 7 bases. The CDR3 consists of 13 residues. CDR1 and CDR2 (germline): SQVTM, ANQGSEA. With V trimmed by 7 bases and J by 10 bases, 13 bases remained unmatched. CDR3 in DNA: TGCAGCGCCCAACTAGCGTTATACCAGGAGCAGTTCTTC. Its translation: CSAQLALYQEQFF.

In this sample, this clonotype turned up many times. V is TRBV5-1 and J is TRBJ1-4; 8 bases are shared with TRBD1. The CDR3 runs to 15 residues. The germline gives CDR1 SGHRS, CDR2 YFSETQ. The V segment lost 5 bases and the J segment 4 bases; nucleotides outside the gene matches: 7. The CDR3 spells CASRGTTGDNEKLFF. The CDR3 coding sequence is TGCGCCAGCAGGGGGACGACAGGGGATAATGAAAAACTGTTTTTT.

The sample holds many counts of this clonotype. The gene calls are TRBV5-1 and TRBJ2-5; maybe TRBD1 (6 bases). The CDR3 is 15 residues long. Trimming stripped 5 bases from V and 5 bases from J, with 19 bases between. In germline, CDR1 is SGHRS, CDR2 YFSETQ. The CDR3 DNA sequence: TGCGCCAGCAGAATCACGACAGGCAACCGGGAGACCCAGTACTTC. The encoded protein is CASRITTGNRETQYF.

This clonotype occurred many times. This chain joins TRBV5-1 and TRBJ2-3; 7 bases fit TRBD2. V dropped 2 bases and J dropped 4; count of bases not matched to a gene: 10. The CDR3 covers 16 residues. Germline-derived CDR1 and CDR2 are SGHRS and YFSETQ. The CDR3 spells CASSFPPSGSADTQYF. CDR3 bases: TGCGCCAGCAGCTTCCCTCCTAGCGGATCCGCAGATACGCAGTATTTT.

The sample holds many counts of this clonotype. The rearrangement joins TRBV28 to TRBJ2-6, with no clear D. V lost 4 bases to trimming and J lost 3 bases, with 7 bases between them. CDR3 length: 14 residues. Germline V lookup: CDR1 MDHEN, CDR2 SYDVKM. The CDR3 sequence is CASSSGDGANVLTF. CDR3 coding DNA: TGTGCCAGCAGTTCAGGAGATGGGGCCAACGTCCTGACTTTC.

The chain employs TRBV7-2 and TRBJ2-1; no firm D call. This CDR3 spans 16 amino acids. Germline V gene sequence: CDR1 SGHTA, CDR2 FQGNSA. Trimming removed 0 bases at V and 4 bases at J, with 13 bases between. The DNA for the CDR3 is TGTGCCAGCAGCTTAGCGGTGCAGTCCCAGTACAATGAGCAGTTCTTC. Its protein product is CASSLAVQSQYNEQFF. Supplemented by reference TRBV7-2 and TRBJ2-1, the full variable domain reads GAGVSQSPSNKVTEKGKDVELRCDPISGHTALYWYRQSLGQGLEFLIYFQGNSAPDKSGLPSDRFSAERTGGSVSTLTIQRTQQEDSAVYLCASSLAVQSQYNEQFFGPGTRLTVL.

This clonotype was detected ten times or more. The chain's CDR3 is CATAVGGRYNEQFF. CDR3 nucleotide sequence: TGTGCCACCGCAGTAGGGGGACGCTACAATGAGCAGTTCTTC. J is TRBJ2-1 and V is TRBV24-1; perhaps TRBD1 as D (6 bases). This CDR3 contains 14 residues. Germline CDR1 reads KGHDR; CDR2 reads SFDVKD. Trimming pared 9 bases from V and 3 bases from J, leaving 14 bases between.

This clonotype was observed at least ten times. The chain uses TRBV20-1 and TRBJ2-1; D possibly corresponds to TRBD1 (6 bases). The CDR3 length is 16 residues. Looked up from germline, CDR1 is DFQATT and CDR2 is SNEGSKA (reference sequence). The ends were cut back, 2 bases at V and 2 bases at J, with 16 bases in the middle. CDR3 DNA sequence: TGCAGTGCTAGACCTCGGGCAGGGGTAGCCTACAATGAGCAGTTCTTC. It yields the protein CSARPRAGVAYNEQFF.

V and J are TRBV7-7 and TRBJ2-1; TRBD2 matches at 12 bases. Losses at the gene ends were 5 bases for V and 8 bases for J; bases not matched to a gene: 7. The germline CDR1 and CDR2 sequences are SSHAT and FNYEAQ (reference sequence). This CDR3 has 15 amino acids. Written as DNA, the CDR3 is TGTGCCAGCAGCGCCGGGACTAGCGGGTTTGATGAGCAGTTCTTC. It encodes CASSAGTSGFDEQFF.

In the case of this clonotype: This may stem from a read error, because a much larger clone lies one nucleotide away. The V gene is TRBV20-1, the J gene TRBJ1-5, with D hard to call. This CDR3 is built from 13 residues. In germline, CDR1 is DFQATT, CDR2 SNEGSKA (reference sequence). The CDR3, as DNA: TGCAGTGCTAGAAGCAGTCTTAATCATCCCCAGCATTTT. Protein sequence: CSARSSLNHPQHF.

This clonotype was recorded many times. This rearrangement joins TRBV5-1 to TRBJ2-3; D is perhaps TRBD1 (6 bases). The CDR3 is 15 amino acids. Between the trimmed V and J ends, which lost 3 bases and 2 bases, there was a span of 13 bases. Germline CDR1 and CDR2: SGHRS and YFSETQ. CDR3 amino acids: CASSSGHPATDTQYF. The CDR3 nucleotides are TGCGCCAGCAGCTCGGGACACCCCGCCACAGATACGCAGTATTTT.

This clonotype showed up many times. The V gene is TRBV7-6, the J gene TRBJ2-5; D is possibly TRBD1 (5 bases). The V and J ends lost 1 base and 5 bases respectively, with 11 bases between them. The CDR3 runs to 14 residues. Germline lookup yields CDR1 SGHVS and CDR2 FNYEAQ. In DNA form, the CDR3 reads TGTGCCAGCAGCTTAGGTGGGGCCGGGGAGACCCAGTACTTC. Amino acid sequence: CASSLGGAGETQYF.

This clonotype has only one observation. A junction boundary mismatches the germline segment, possibly from a read error. The chain recombines TRBV2 with TRBJ2-7; D gene uncertain. The CDR3 has 16 amino acids. Germline loops: CDR1 SNHLY, CDR2 FYNNEI. CDR3 residues: CASCELGAGSSYEQYF. CDR3 DNA sequence: TGTGCCAGCTGTGAACTTGGAGCCGGCAGCTCCTACGAGCAGTACTTC.

This clonotype was detected ten times or more. DNA for the CDR3: TGTGCCAGCAGCCGGGACAGAGATCATCAGCCCCAGCATTTT. This sequence encodes CASSRDRDHQPQHF. V usage is TRBV6-5 and J usage is TRBJ1-5, with 7 positions matching TRBD1. The CDR3 consists of 14 residues. V lost 6 bases, J lost 5 bases, and 7 bases stayed unmatched. CDR1 MNHEY and CDR2 SVGAGI come from the germline V gene.

In its sample, this clonotype was seen many times. This sequence joins TRBV20-1 and TRBJ2-1; 9 bases match TRBD2. The CDR3 length is 16 residues. The V segment lost 3 bases and the J segment 0 bases; nucleotides outside the gene matches: 6. CDR1 and CDR2 (germline): DFQATT, SNEGSKA (reference sequence). The CDR3 region has the DNA TGCAGTGCTAGGATGCGGGGGGGTAGCTCCTACAATGAGCAGTTCTTC. Its translation: CSARMRGGSSYNEQFF.